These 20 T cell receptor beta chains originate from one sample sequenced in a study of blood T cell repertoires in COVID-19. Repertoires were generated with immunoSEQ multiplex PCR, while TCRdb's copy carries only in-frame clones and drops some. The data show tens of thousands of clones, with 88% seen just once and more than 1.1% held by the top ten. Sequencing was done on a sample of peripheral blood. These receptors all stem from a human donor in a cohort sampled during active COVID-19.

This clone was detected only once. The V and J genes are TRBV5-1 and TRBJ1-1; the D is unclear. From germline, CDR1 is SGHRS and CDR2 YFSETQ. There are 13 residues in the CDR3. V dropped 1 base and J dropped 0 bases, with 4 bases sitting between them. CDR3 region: CASSLTVNTEAFF. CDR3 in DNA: TGCGCCAGCAGCTTGACGGTGAACACTGAAGCTTTCTTT. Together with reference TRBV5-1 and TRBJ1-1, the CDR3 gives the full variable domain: KAGVTQTPRYLIKTRGQQVTLSCSPISGHRSVSWYQQTPGQGLQFLFEYFSETQRNKGNFPGRFSGRQFSNSRSEMNVSTLELGDSALYLCASSLTVNTEAFFGQGTRLTVV.

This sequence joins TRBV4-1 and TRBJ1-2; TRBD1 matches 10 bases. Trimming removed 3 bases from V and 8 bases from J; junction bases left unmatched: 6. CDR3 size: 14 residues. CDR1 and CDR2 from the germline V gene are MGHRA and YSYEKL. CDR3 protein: CASSQGTGDYGYTF. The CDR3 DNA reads TGCGCCAGCAGCCAGGGGACAGGGGATTACGGCTACACCTTC.

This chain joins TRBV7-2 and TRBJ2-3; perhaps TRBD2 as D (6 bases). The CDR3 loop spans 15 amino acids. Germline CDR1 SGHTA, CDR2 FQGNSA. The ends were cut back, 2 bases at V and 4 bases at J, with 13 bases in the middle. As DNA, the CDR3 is TGTGCCAGCAGCTTAAGTCCGGGAGAGGCAGATACGCAGTATTTT. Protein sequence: CASSLSPGEADTQYF.

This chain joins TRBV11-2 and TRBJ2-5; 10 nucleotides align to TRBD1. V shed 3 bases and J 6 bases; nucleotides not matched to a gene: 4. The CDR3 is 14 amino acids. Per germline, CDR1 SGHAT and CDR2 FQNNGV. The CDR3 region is CASSFGTGEQTQYF. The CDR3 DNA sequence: TGTGCCAGCAGCTTCGGGACAGGGGAACAGACCCAGTACTTC.

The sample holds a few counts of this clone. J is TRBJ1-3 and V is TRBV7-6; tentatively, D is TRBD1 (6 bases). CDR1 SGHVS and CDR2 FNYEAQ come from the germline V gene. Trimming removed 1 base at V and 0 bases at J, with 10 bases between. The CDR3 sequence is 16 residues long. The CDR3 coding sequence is TGTGCCAGCAGCTTAGTCTTACAGGGCTCTGGAAACACCATATATTTT. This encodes CASSLVLQGSGNTIYF.

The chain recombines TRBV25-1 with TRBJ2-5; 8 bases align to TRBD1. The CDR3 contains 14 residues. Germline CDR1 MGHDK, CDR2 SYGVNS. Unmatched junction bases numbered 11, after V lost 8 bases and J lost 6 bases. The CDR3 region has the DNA TGTGCCAGCCCCCCCAGGGGGCGTTGGAAGACCCAGTACTTC. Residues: CASPPRGRWKTQYF.

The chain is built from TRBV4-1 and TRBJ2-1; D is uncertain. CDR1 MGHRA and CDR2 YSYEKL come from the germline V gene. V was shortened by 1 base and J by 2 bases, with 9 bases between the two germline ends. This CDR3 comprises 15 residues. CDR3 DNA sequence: TGCGCCAGCAGCCAAGCGATAGACACCTACAATGAGCAGTTCTTC. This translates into CASSQAIDTYNEQFF.

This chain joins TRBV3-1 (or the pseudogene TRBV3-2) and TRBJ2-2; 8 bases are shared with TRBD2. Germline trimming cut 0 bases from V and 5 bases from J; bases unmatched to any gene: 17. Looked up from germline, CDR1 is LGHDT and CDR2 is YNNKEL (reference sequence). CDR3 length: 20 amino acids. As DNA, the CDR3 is TGTGCCAGCAGCCAAGATAGCTTCGGAGCGGGAGTACCCCGAACCGGGGAGCTGTTTTTT. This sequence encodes CASSQDSFGAGVPRTGELFF.

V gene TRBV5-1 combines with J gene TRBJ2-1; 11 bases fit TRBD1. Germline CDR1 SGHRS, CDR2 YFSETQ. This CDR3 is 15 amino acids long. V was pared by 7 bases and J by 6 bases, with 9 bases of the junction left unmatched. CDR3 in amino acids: CASAAGTGGFNEQFF. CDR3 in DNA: TGCGCCAGCGCGGCCGGGACAGGGGGGTTCAATGAGCAGTTCTTC.

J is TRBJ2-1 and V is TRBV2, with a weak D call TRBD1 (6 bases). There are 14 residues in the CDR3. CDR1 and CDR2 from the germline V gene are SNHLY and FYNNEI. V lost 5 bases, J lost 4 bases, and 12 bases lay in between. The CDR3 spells CASSLGGSYNEQFF. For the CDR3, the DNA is TGTGCCAGCAGTTTAGGGGGATCTTACAATGAGCAGTTCTTC.

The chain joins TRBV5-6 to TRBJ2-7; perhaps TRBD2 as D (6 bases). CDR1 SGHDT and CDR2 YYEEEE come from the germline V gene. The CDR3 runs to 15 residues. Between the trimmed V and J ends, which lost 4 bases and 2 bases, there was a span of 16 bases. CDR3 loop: CASSHAGGTAYEQYF. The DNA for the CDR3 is TGTGCCAGCAGCCACGCTGGAGGGACGGCCTACGAGCAGTACTTC.

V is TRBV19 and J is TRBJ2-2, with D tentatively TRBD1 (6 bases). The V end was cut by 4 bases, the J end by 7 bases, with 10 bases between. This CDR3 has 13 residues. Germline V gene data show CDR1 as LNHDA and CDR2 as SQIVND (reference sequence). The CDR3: CASSTQGHGELFF. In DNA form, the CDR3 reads TGTGCCAGTAGTACCCAGGGGCACGGGGAGCTGTTTTTT.

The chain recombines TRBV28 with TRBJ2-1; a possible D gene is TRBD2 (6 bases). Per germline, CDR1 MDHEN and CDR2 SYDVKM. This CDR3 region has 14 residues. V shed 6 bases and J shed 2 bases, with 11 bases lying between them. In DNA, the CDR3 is TGTGCCAGCAGAAAGCGGGCCCCCTACAATGAGCAGTTCTTC. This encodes CASRKRAPYNEQFF.

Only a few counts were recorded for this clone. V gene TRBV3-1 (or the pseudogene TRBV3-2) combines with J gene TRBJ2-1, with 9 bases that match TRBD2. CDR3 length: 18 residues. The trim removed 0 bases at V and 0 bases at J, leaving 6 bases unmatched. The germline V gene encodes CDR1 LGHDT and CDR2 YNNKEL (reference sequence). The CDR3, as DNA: TGTGCCAGCAGCCAAGATAGCGGGGGCCTCAGCTCCTACAATGAGCAGTTCTTC. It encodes CASSQDSGGLSSYNEQFF.

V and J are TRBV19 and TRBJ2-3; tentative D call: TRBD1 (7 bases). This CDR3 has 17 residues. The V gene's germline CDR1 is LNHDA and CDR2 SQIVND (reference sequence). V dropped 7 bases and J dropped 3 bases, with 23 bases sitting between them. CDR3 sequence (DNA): TGTGCCAGTACCAAAGGGGGGAAGACAGGGAGGACAGATACGCAGTATTTT. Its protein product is CASTKGGKTGRTDTQYF.

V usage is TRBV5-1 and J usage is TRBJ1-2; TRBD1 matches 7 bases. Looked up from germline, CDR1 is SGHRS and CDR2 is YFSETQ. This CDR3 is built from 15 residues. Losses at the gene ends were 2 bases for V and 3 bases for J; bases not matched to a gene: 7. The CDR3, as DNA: TGCGCCAGCAGCTTACAGGGGTTTCTTGACTATGGCTACACCTTC. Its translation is CASSLQGFLDYGYTF.

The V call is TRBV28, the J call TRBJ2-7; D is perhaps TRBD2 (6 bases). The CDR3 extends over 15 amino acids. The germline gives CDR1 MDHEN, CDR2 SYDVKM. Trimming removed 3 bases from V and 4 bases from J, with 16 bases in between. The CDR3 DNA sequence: TGTGCCAGCAGTTTTTTTGCGGGACCGTCTTACGAGCAGTACTTC. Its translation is CASSFFAGPSYEQYF.

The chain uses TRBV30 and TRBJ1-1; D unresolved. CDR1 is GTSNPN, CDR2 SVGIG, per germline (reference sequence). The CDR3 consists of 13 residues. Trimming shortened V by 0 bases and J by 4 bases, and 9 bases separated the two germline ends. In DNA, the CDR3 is TGTGCCTGGAGTGTCGGGATTGTCACTGAAGCTTTCTTT. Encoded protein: CAWSVGIVTEAFF.

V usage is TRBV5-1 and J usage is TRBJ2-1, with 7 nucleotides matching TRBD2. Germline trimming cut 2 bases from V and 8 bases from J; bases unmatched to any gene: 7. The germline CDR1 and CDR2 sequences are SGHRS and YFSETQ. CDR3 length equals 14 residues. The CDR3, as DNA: TGCGCCAGCAGCTTTGGCGGGAGCGGGGATGAGCAGTTCTTC. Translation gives CASSFGGSGDEQFF.

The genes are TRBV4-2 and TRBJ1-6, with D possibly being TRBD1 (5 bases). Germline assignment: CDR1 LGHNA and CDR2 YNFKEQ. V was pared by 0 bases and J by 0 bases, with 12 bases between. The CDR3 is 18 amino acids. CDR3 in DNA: TGTGCCAGCAGCCAAGACCCTGGGGGGAGCTCCTATAATTCACCCCTCCACTTT. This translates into CASSQDPGGSSYNSPLHF.